Each of the 27 T cell receptor beta chains below was sequenced from the same sample in a study of blood T cell repertoires in COVID-19. Sequenced by immunoSEQ multiplex PCR; TCRdb stores in-frame clones only, minus some. The data contain a few hundred thousand clones, 70% to 90% of them seen just once; the ten biggest clones take up approximately 4%. Sequenced sample: peripheral blood. These receptors were taken from a young man with active or convalescent COVID-19.

On this clone: At the DNA level, this CDR3 is encoded by other sequences in the same sample as well. V and J are TRBV27 and TRBJ1-1; D is unresolved. Germline V lookup: CDR1 MNHEY, CDR2 SMNVEV (reference sequence). CDR3 length: 14 amino acids. V lost 3 bases, J lost 0 bases, and 8 bases lay in between. This CDR3 is CASSFAGLNTEAFF. CDR3 in DNA: TGTGCCAGCAGTTTCGCAGGCCTGAACACTGAAGCTTTCTTT.

This chain links TRBV24-1 with TRBJ1-2; possibly TRBD1 for D (5 bases). CDR3 length equals 13 residues. Trimming pared 3 bases from V and 3 bases from J, leaving 7 bases between. Germline CDR1 and CDR2: KGHDR and SFDVKD. CDR3 bases: TGTGCCACCAGTGATGACAGATACTATGGCTACACCTTC. This translates into CATSDDRYYGYTF.

The chain combines TRBV12-3 or TRBV12-4 with TRBJ1-5, with 8 nucleotides matching TRBD1. Unmatched junction bases numbered 5, after V lost 7 bases and J lost 6 bases. This CDR3 region has 13 residues. CDR3 bases: TGTGCCAGCAAGCTCAGGGGGCTTCAGCCCCAGCATTTT. Protein: CASKLRGLQPQHF.

In DNA, the CDR3 is TGTGCCAGCAGCTTAGAATCTAGGGGACAGGGGCGAAATACGCAGTATTTT. Translation gives CASSLESRGQGRNTQYF. The chain employs TRBV7-9 and TRBJ2-3; 10 bases are shared with TRBD1. The CDR3 is 17 amino acids. Trimming at V came to 1 base and at J to 7 bases, leaving 11 bases not matched to a gene. Germline CDR1 SEHNR, CDR2 FQNEAQ (reference sequence).

CDR3 nucleotide sequence: TGTGCCAGCAGTAGGGCCGGGAAAGAGACCCAGTACTTC. The encoded protein is CASSRAGKETQYF. The rearrangement uses TRBV3-1 (or the pseudogene TRBV3-2) and TRBJ2-5, with D perhaps TRBD2 (5 bases). CDR3 size: 13 residues. The ends were cut back, 6 bases at V and 3 bases at J, with 11 bases in the middle. Germline values: CDR1 LGHDT, CDR2 YNNKEL (reference sequence).

This clone was seen once. The CDR3 is CASSPGRTTNQPQHF. The DNA for the CDR3 is TGTGCCAGCTCACCAGGCAGGACAACGAATCAGCCCCAGCATTTT. This chain uses TRBV18 with TRBJ1-5; D is perhaps TRBD1 (5 bases). CDR1 is KGHSH and CDR2 is LQKENI in the germline V gene. There are 15 residues in the CDR3. V was pared by 2 bases and J by 4 bases, with 12 bases between.

The chain uses TRBV18 and TRBJ1-6; 9 bases fit TRBD1. This CDR3 has 20 residues. Germline V gene data show CDR1 as KGHSH and CDR2 as LQKENI. V trimming: 2 bases; J trimming: 1 base; junction bases outside the gene matches: 12. The CDR3 is CASSPFSGQGIGSYNSPLHF. As DNA, the CDR3 is TGTGCCAGCTCACCATTTTCGGGACAGGGAATCGGATCCTATAATTCACCCCTCCACTTT.

The chain recombines TRBV4-2 with TRBJ2-7, with TRBD2 identical over 9 bases. V shed 1 base, J shed 4 bases, and the junction held 8 bases outside the gene matches. From germline, CDR1 is LGHNA and CDR2 YNFKEQ. The CDR3 spans 16 residues. The CDR3 DNA reads TGTGCCAGCAGCCAAGTCCCCGCGGGAGGGCCATACGAGCAGTACTTC. The encoded protein is CASSQVPAGGPYEQYF.

The chain is built from TRBV5-4 and TRBJ2-5; no clear D gene. The V and J ends lost 0 bases and 2 bases respectively, with 5 bases between them. This CDR3 contains 13 residues. CDR1 and CDR2 (germline): SGHNT, YYREEE (reference sequence). CDR3 loop: CASSLGQQETQYF. CDR3 DNA: TGTGCCAGCAGCTTGGGGCAGCAAGAGACCCAGTACTTC.

The chain joins TRBV11-3 to TRBJ2-3, with D perhaps TRBD2 (6 bases). Trimming took off 4 bases at V and 3 bases at J, with 11 bases between the two ends. CDR3 length: 14 amino acids. From germline, CDR1 is SGHNT and CDR2 YENEEA. The CDR3 DNA is TGTGCCAGCAGCTGGGGGGAAGGTACAGATACGCAGTATTTT. This sequence encodes CASSWGEGTDTQYF.

V is TRBV20-1 and J is TRBJ2-7; a possible D gene is TRBD1 (6 bases). Germline V gene sequence: CDR1 DFQATT, CDR2 SNEGSKA (reference sequence). V was pared by 4 bases and J by 4 bases, with 8 bases between. The CDR3 loop spans 11 amino acids. The CDR3 is CSATRGYEQYF. CDR3 DNA: TGCAGTGCTACTAGGGGGTACGAGCAGTACTTC.

This rearrangement joins TRBV3-1 (or the pseudogene TRBV3-2) to TRBJ1-4; TRBD1 matches 10 bases. Trimming took 4 bases from V and 8 from J; bases not matched to a gene: 13. This CDR3 comprises 17 residues. Germline V gene data show CDR1 as LGHDT and CDR2 as YNNKEL (reference sequence). The CDR3 DNA sequence: TGTGCCAGCAGCCTGACAGGGGGCGCTTGGCCCCAGGAAAAACTGTTTTTT. This translates into CASSLTGGAWPQEKLFF.

A single count supports this clone. This chain uses TRBV30 with TRBJ2-5; weak D call: TRBD2 (6 bases). This CDR3 comprises 13 residues. CDR1 is GTSNPN and CDR2 is SVGIG in the germline V gene (reference sequence). V gave up 6 bases and J gave up 5 bases, with 16 bases separating them. CDR3 in amino acids: CACDPLAGETQYF. As DNA, the CDR3 is TGTGCCTGTGACCCCTTGGCGGGGGAGACCCAGTACTTC.

CDR3 amino acids: CASRIPGSDTQYF. The CDR3 DNA follows: TGTGCCAGCAGAATCCCAGGGTCAGATACGCAGTATTTT. This chain links TRBV6-5 with TRBJ2-3, with a weak D call TRBD1 (5 bases). The CDR3 contains 13 residues. The germline CDR1 and CDR2 sequences are MNHEY and SVGAGI. The V end lost 6 bases, the J end lost 4 bases, and 11 bases lay between the germline ends.

This chain joins TRBV11-2 and TRBJ2-5; TRBD1 is a possible D gene (6 bases). The V gene's germline CDR1 is SGHAT and CDR2 FQNNGV. V gave up 6 bases and J gave up 5 bases, with 13 bases separating them. CDR3 size: 13 residues. The CDR3 reads CASSFQGSETQYF. The CDR3 region has the DNA TGTGCCAGCAGTTTCCAGGGGTCGGAGACCCAGTACTTC.

The rearrangement joins TRBV18 to TRBJ1-5; no definite D call. Trimming took off 6 bases at V and 0 bases at J, with 12 bases between the two ends. CDR3 size: 15 residues. CDR1 is KGHSH and CDR2 is LQKENI in the germline V gene. The CDR3, as DNA: TGTGCCAGCTCTCCGTTGGGCAATAGCAATCAGCCCCAGCATTTT. It specifies CASSPLGNSNQPQHF.

This rearrangement joins TRBV30 to TRBJ1-4; no firm D call. Germline V gene data show CDR1 as GTSNPN and CDR2 as SVGIG (reference sequence). Trimming pared 3 bases from V and 8 bases from J, leaving 19 bases between. This CDR3 is 15 amino acids long. The CDR3 DNA reads as TGTGCCTGGAGGTTCGAGGCGCAGGCGGGCGAAAAACTGTTTTTT. Its translation: CAWRFEAQAGEKLFF.

The genes are TRBV7-9 and TRBJ1-2; D remains ambiguous. Germline CDR1 is SEHNR and CDR2 is FQNEAQ (reference sequence). The CDR3 runs 9 residues. The ends were cut back, 11 bases at V and 6 bases at J, with 7 bases in the middle. Here the CDR3 DNA reads TGTGCCGGCGGGCATGGCTACACCTTC. Residues: CAGGHGYTF.

This chain connects TRBV11-2 to TRBJ2-7, with unresolved D. Germline assignment: CDR1 SGHAT and CDR2 FQNNGV. The V gene lost 2 bases and the J gene lost 5 bases, with 7 bases spanning the gap. This CDR3 is built from 12 residues. This CDR3 reads CASSLIQNEQYF. The CDR3, as DNA: TGTGCCAGCAGCTTAATTCAGAACGAGCAGTACTTC.

The chain recombines TRBV18 with TRBJ1-1; possibly TRBD1 for D (5 bases). The CDR3 extends over 12 amino acids. Between the trimmed V and J ends, which lost 4 bases and 7 bases, there was a span of 10 bases. The V gene's germline CDR1 is KGHSH and CDR2 LQKENI. CDR3 protein: CASSRGGLEAFF. The CDR3 bases are TGTGCCAGCTCACGGGGCGGCCTTGAAGCTTTCTTT.

This chain links TRBV24-1 with TRBJ2-5; tentative D call: TRBD2 (6 bases). Trimming pared 6 bases from V and 3 bases from J, leaving 13 bases between. This CDR3 comprises 14 residues. Germline V gene data show CDR1 as KGHDR and CDR2 as SFDVKD. CDR3 residues: CATSIHGGKETQYF. In nucleotides, the CDR3 is TGTGCCACCAGTATCCATGGGGGGAAAGAGACCCAGTACTTC.

This clone was picked up a small number of times. This chain joins TRBV6-5 and TRBJ1-6; weak D call: TRBD1 (5 bases). CDR1 and CDR2 (germline): MNHEY, SVGAGI. The CDR3 consists of 12 residues. V lost 11 bases to trimming and J lost 8 bases, with 13 bases between them. Here the CDR3 reads CAGQGFHSPLHF. The CDR3 region has the DNA TGTGCCGGCCAGGGTTTTCATTCACCCCTCCACTTT.

V gene TRBV4-2 combines with J gene TRBJ2-4, with D maybe TRBD1 (6 bases). V was shortened by 3 bases and J by 6 bases, with 12 bases between the two germline ends. CDR1 and CDR2 (germline): LGHNA, YNFKEQ. The CDR3 covers 14 residues. CDR3 residues: CASSQFTQGNIQYF. Here the CDR3 DNA reads TGTGCCAGCAGCCAGTTCACACAGGGAAACATTCAGTACTTC.

The chain uses TRBV3-1 (or the pseudogene TRBV3-2) and TRBJ2-1; the match to TRBD2 covers 9 bases. The CDR3 length is 15 residues. V dropped 7 bases and J dropped 7; count of bases not matched to a gene: 11. Germline V gene sequence: CDR1 LGHDT, CDR2 YNNKEL (reference sequence). The CDR3 DNA is TGTGCCAGCACCCAGGGGACTAGCAGGGGGAATGAGCAGTTCTTC. It translates to CASTQGTSRGNEQFF.

Of note for this clone: Other DNA sequences within the sample encode an identical CDR3. This chain uses TRBV24-1 with TRBJ2-1; 8 positions agree with TRBD1. The V gene end was trimmed by 9 bases and the J gene end by 5 bases; junction bases not matched to a gene: 8. The CDR3 loop spans 14 amino acids. The germline V gene encodes CDR1 KGHDR and CDR2 SFDVKD. CDR3 DNA: TGTGCCACCCTATCCGGGACAGGAGACAATGAGCAGTTCTTC. This sequence encodes CATLSGTGDNEQFF.

Comments on this clone: A junction end diverges from the germline sequence, so it may reflect a read error. CDR3 in amino acids: CASSLLGQGNVF. For the CDR3, the DNA is TGTGCCAGCAGTTTACTCGGACAGGGGAATGTCTTC. V is TRBV11-1 and J is TRBJ2-1, with 9 bases identical to TRBD1. The CDR3 has 12 residues. Germline V lookup: CDR1 SGHAT, CDR2 FQDESV (reference sequence).

This chain links TRBV18 with TRBJ2-5, with D maybe TRBD2 (6 bases). Trimming removed 4 bases at V and 3 bases at J, with 6 bases between. CDR3 length: 12 residues. In germline, CDR1 is KGHSH, CDR2 LQKENI. The CDR3 loop is CASSRGEETQYF. In DNA form, the CDR3 reads TGTGCCAGCTCACGGGGGGAAGAGACCCAGTACTTC.